The present TCR beta chain was sequenced within a study of radiation and T cells in renal cell carcinoma. The time point denotes: baseline pretreatment blood. Regarding treatment: 15 Gy SBRT to primary tumor, nephrectomy 4 weeks later. Serial blood draws occurred at baseline and 2 and 4 weeks post-SBRT. Study findings and constraints: No pretreatment tumor biopsies were available for baseline clonotypes. In blood, top tumor clones expanded by 2 weeks, shrinking by 4.

Trimming removed 6 bases from V and 2 bases from J; junction bases left unmatched: 4. The CDR3 sequence is 13 residues long. In germline, CDR1 is MNHNY, CDR2 SVGAGI (reference sequence). In the case of this clone: Antigen unknown.

Measured with immunoSEQ multiplex PCR; TCRdb has only the in-frame clones, and not every one. The table has 150,000 or so clones, about 85% seen once; the top ten hold around 4.1%. The sample in question was blood, obtained from a patient whose treatment included radiotherapy and nephrectomy. The TCR comes from a woman in her seventies with renal cell carcinoma. The gene calls are TRBV6-6 and TRBJ2-7; TRBD1 matches at 7 bases. CDR3 amino acids: CASSRTGPYEQYF. The CDR3 bases are TGTGCCAGCAGCCGGACAGGACCCTACGAGCAGTACTTC.